Listed below are T cell receptor beta chains from one sample, sequenced in a study of T cells in Graves' hyperthyroidism and ophthalmopathy. TCRdb reprocessed the multiplex PCR reads via MiXCR and lists one record per CDR3 protein. The table records 250,000 to 300,000 distinct CDR3 sequences, around a fifth of them present only once. The sequenced material came from blood. These receptors all come from a man in his fifties with Graves' ophthalmopathy. CDR3s include the opening cysteine and the closing phenylalanine or tryptophan. A D gene is named only where the DNA matches it firmly. Not all rows give a size; the values are once, few, many and, for expanded clones, a class.

NA,TRBD1,TRBJ2-1,TRBV28,13,TGTGCCAGCAGTTTGACAGGGGTCCTCGAGCAGTTCTTC,CASSLTGVLEQFF
few,TRBD2,TRBJ2-5,TRBV19,15,TGTGCCAGTAGTGGGACTAGCGGGCTCCAAGAGACCCAGTACTTC,CASSGTSGLQETQYF
NA,NA,TRBJ2-1,TRBV5-1,14,TGTGCCAGCAGCTTGGACGGGAGCTCGAATGAGCAGTTCTTC,CASSLDGSSNEQFF
many,NA,TRBJ1-5,TRBV2,16,TGTGCCAGCAGTGATATAGAGCAGACTCCATATCAGCCCCAGCATTTT,CASSDIEQTPYQPQHF
many,NA,TRBJ2-1,TRBV27,15,TGTGCCAGCAGTTCCCTCCGGACTTTCGCCAATGAGCAGTTCTTC,CASSSLRTFANEQFF
many,NA,TRBJ2-7,TRBV3-1,15,TGTGCCAGCAGCCCCAGAAGCGGGTCCTCCTACGAGCAGTACTTC,CASSPRSGSSYEQYF
many,NA,TRBJ2-7,TRBV7-2,13,TGTGCCAGCAGCACGTACAGGGATTACGAGCAGTACTTC,CASSTYRDYEQYF
many,NA,TRBJ2-6,TRBV13,15,TGTGCCAGCAGCTTAGCAGGGGCTGGGGCCAACGTCCTGACTTTC,CASSLAGAGANVLTF
many,TRBD1,TRBJ1-1,TRBV5-1,13,TGCGCCAGCAGCAACAGGGGGAGGACTGAAGCTTTCTTT,CASSNRGRTEAFF
NA,NA,TRBJ2-5,TRBV5-4,15,TGTGCCAGCAGCTCCCAGGACCTCAATCGAGAGACCCAGTACTTC,CASSSQDLNRETQYF
many,TRBD1,TRBJ2-3,TRBV18,16,TGTGCCAGCTCACCTCTGGGACAGGGGCGAGGGGATACGCAGTATTTT,CASSPLGQGRGDTQYF
NA,NA,TRBJ1-2,TRBV7-2,14,TGTGCCAGCAGCTTCAACGGTGGGAGTGATGGCTACACCTTC,CASSFNGGSDGYTF
few,NA,TRBJ2-7,TRBV29-1,12,TGCAGCGGAGGGGGAGTACGCGAAGAGCAGTACTTC,CSGGGVREEQYF
many,NA,TRBJ1-2,TRBV2,16,TGTGCCAGCAGTGAAGCTCCCGTCAGCCCAGGCTATGGCTACACCTTC,CASSEAPVSPGYGYTF
NA,TRBD2,TRBJ2-1,TRBV24-1,17,TGTGCCACCAGTGATCGACTCAGGGAGGGGAACTACAATGAGCAGTTCTTC,CATSDRLREGNYNEQFF
many,NA,TRBJ1-1,TRBV7-3,13,TGTGCCAGCAGCTTAATGTCGAACACTGAAGCTTTCTTT,CASSLMSNTEAFF
NA,NA,TRBJ2-2,TRBV11-2,15,TGTGCCAGCAGCTTGGGAGCGGCGAACACCGGGGAGCCGTTTTTT,CASSLGAANTGEPFF
once,TRBD1,TRBJ1-2,TRBV6-1,14,TGTGCCAGCAGCAATCCTGACAGGGGTAATGGCTACACCTTC,CASSNPDRGNGYTF
NA,NA,TRBJ2-1,TRBV6-2/TRBV6-3,18,TGTGCCAGCAGTTACTCGCTAATAAGGAGCAACTCCTACAATGAGCAGTTCTTC,CASSYSLIRSNSYNEQFF
many,TRBD2,TRBJ2-5,TRBV6-1,14,TGTGCCAGCAGTGAAATGGCGGGAGGTGAGACCCAGTACTTC,CASSEMAGGETQYF
few,NA,TRBJ1-2,TRBV5-1,14,TGCGCCAGCAGCTTGGGGGAAGGCAGCTATGGCTACACCTTC,CASSLGEGSYGYTF
many,NA,TRBJ2-7,TRBV20-1,14,TGCAGTGCCTACTCTGTTGACTCGGGCTACGAGCAGTACTTC,CSAYSVDSGYEQYF
few,TRBD2,TRBJ2-7,TRBV6-2/TRBV6-3,17,TGTGCCAGCACCAGAGGGACTAGCGGGATCTTGTGGAGCGAGCAGTACTTC,CASTRGTSGILWSEQYF
many,TRBD1,TRBJ2-5,TRBV5-6,15,TGTGCCAGCAGCTCCACCGACAGGGCTCAAGAGACCCAGTACTTC,CASSSTDRAQETQYF
NA,TRBD1,TRBJ2-7,TRBV5-1,16,TGCGCCAGCAGTTCGGACAGGGGGTCCGTATCCTACGAGCAGTACTTC,CASSSDRGSVSYEQYF
NA,NA,TRBJ2-2,TRBV27,12,TGTGCCAGCAGACTTCTCACCGGGGAGCTGTTTTTT,CASRLLTGELFF
few,TRBD1,TRBJ1-1,TRBV4-1,15,TGCGCCAGCAGCCAATTCCGGACAGGGAACACTGAAGCTTTCTTT,CASSQFRTGNTEAFF
many,NA,TRBJ2-5,TRBV24-1,15,TGTGCCACCAGTGATGGGGACGGGAGAAAAGAGACCCAGTACTTC,CATSDGDGRKETQYF
few,TRBD2,TRBJ2-1,TRBV6-2/TRBV6-3,20,TGTGCCAGCAGTTACTCTATAGCGGGAGGGAGGGGTTTTTCCTACAATGAGCAGTTCTTC,CASSYSIAGGRGFSYNEQFF
few,NA,TRBJ1-2,TRBV20-1,13,TGCAGTGCTAGACGTGGGGCCCCTTATGGCTACACCTTC,CSARRGAPYGYTF
once,TRBD1,TRBJ2-5,TRBV28,13,TGTGCCAGCAGTCCCCGCGCCGCGGACAGGGGTCACTTC,CASSPRAADRGHF
few,NA,TRBJ1-4,TRBV20-1,14,TGCAGTGCGAGGGGTGACAGTTATAATGAAAAACTGTTTTTT,CSARGDSYNEKLFF
many,TRBD1,TRBJ2-7,TRBV5-1,15,TGCGCCAGCAGCTTAAATACAGGGGAGTCGTACGAGCAGTACTTC,CASSLNTGESYEQYF
NA,NA,TRBJ2-6,TRBV4-1,16,TGCGCCAGCAGCCAAGAAAGGGGCTCTGGGGCCAACGTCCTGACTTTC,CASSQERGSGANVLTF
many,TRBD2,TRBJ2-1,TRBV7-2,15,TGTGCCAGCAGCTTAGAACTAGCGGGTAACAATGAGCAGTTCTTC,CASSLELAGNNEQFF
NA,NA,TRBJ2-1,TRBV6-2/TRBV6-3,17,TGTGCCAGCAGTTACGGGGTGCGGGCTCTTATGAGCAATGAGCAGTTCTTC,CASSYGVRALMSNEQFF
many,TRBD2,TRBJ2-1,TRBV5-1,17,TGCGCCAGCAGCTTGGATCCCCTAGCGGGAGGGTACAATGAGCAGTTCTTC,CASSLDPLAGGYNEQFF
many,NA,TRBJ1-2,TRBV7-9,13,TGTGCCAGCAGCTTCGGTAACAGCTATGGCTACACCTTC,CASSFGNSYGYTF
many,NA,TRBJ1-2,TRBV6-2/TRBV6-3,11,TGTGCCAGCACGGACTCCTATGGCTACACCTTC,CASTDSYGYTF
many,TRBD1,TRBJ2-7,TRBV6-2/TRBV6-3,13,TGTGCCAGCAGTTCTGCAGGGGGCTACGAGCAGTACTTC,CASSSAGGYEQYF
few,NA,TRBJ1-2,TRBV30,14,TGTGCCTGGAGTGTATTCGGGGGCCGCTATGGCTACACCTTC,CAWSVFGGRYGYTF
NA,NA,TRBJ2-1,TRBV5-8,15,TGTGCCAGCAGCGGAGGGCTAGGGATAGGGAATGAGCAGTTCTTC,CASSGGLGIGNEQFF
NA,NA,TRBJ2-2,TRBV9,16,TGTGCCAGCAGCTCGCTTGAGCGGACAAACACCGGGGAGCTGTTTTTT,CASSSLERTNTGELFF
few,NA,TRBJ2-1,TRBV12-5,14,TGTGCTAGTGGCCCGGGAGAAGTCTACAATGAGCAGTTCTTC,CASGPGEVYNEQFF
few,NA,TRBJ2-2,TRBV9,15,TGTGCCAGCAGCGTAGGAGCGGAACTCACCGGGAAGCTGTTTTTT,CASSVGAELTGKLFF
NA,NA,TRBJ1-5,TRBV3-1,13,TGTGCCAGCAGCCAAGATATGGGGTTGCCCCAGCATTTT,CASSQDMGLPQHF
NA,NA,TRBJ2-3,TRBV4-1,16,TGCGCCAGCAGCCCCGAGGGTACGACAGCCACAGATACGCAGTATTTT,CASSPEGTTATDTQYF
many,NA,TRBJ2-7,TRBV11-2,11,TGTGCCAGCAGCTTGTTTGGCGAGCAGTACTTC,CASSLFGEQYF
few,TRBD2,TRBJ2-3,TRBV20-1,15,TGCAGTGCTCTTACTAGCGGGAGGGGCACAGATACGCAGTATTTT,CSALTSGRGTDTQYF
NA,NA,TRBJ2-1,TRBV28,15,TGTGCCAGCAGTTTATCCGGGGGCGGATCCGGGGAGCAGTTCTTC,CASSLSGGGSGEQFF
many,TRBD2,TRBJ2-1,TRBV20-1,15,TGCAGTGCTAGATCGGGAGGGAGAAACAACAATGAGCAGTTCTTC,CSARSGGRNNNEQFF
NA,NA,TRBJ2-6,TRBV11-3,13,TGTGCCAGCAGCCCGCCTGGGGCCAACGTCCTGACTTTC,CASSPPGANVLTF
NA,TRBD2,TRBJ2-1,TRBV7-3,13,TGTGCCAGCTCTAGCGGGAGTCGGTATGAGCAGTTCTTC,CASSSGSRYEQFF
NA,TRBD2,TRBJ2-1,TRBV6-2/TRBV6-3,14,TGTGCCAGCAGTGGACTAGCGGGAGAGGTTGAGCAGTTCTTC,CASSGLAGEVEQFF
NA,NA,TRBJ2-1,TRBV2,16,TGTGCCAGCAGCTTATCGGCGTCGAACTCCTACAATGAGCAGTTCTTC,CASSLSASNSYNEQFF
many,TRBD1,TRBJ2-7,TRBV12-3/TRBV12-4,14,TGTGCCAGCAACAGACAGGGGGCGAACTACGAGCAGTACTTC,CASNRQGANYEQYF
few,NA,TRBJ2-1,TRBV7-9,15,TGTGCCAGCAGCACAGGACAGAGTACGAACGATGAGCAGTTCTTC,CASSTGQSTNDEQFF
NA,NA,TRBJ1-2,TRBV5-5,19,TGTGCCAGCAGCTTGATCCCCGGGACACGGGTTTCGGAAAACTATGGCTACACCTTC,CASSLIPGTRVSENYGYTF
few,TRBD1,TRBJ1-1,TRBV7-3,15,TGTGCCAGCAGAACGACAGGGGCCGAGAACACTGAAGCTTTCTTT,CASRTTGAENTEAFF
many,NA,TRBJ1-1,TRBV3-1,14,TGTGCCAGCAGCCTACGACAGTCCAACACTGAAGCTTTCTTT,CASSLRQSNTEAFF